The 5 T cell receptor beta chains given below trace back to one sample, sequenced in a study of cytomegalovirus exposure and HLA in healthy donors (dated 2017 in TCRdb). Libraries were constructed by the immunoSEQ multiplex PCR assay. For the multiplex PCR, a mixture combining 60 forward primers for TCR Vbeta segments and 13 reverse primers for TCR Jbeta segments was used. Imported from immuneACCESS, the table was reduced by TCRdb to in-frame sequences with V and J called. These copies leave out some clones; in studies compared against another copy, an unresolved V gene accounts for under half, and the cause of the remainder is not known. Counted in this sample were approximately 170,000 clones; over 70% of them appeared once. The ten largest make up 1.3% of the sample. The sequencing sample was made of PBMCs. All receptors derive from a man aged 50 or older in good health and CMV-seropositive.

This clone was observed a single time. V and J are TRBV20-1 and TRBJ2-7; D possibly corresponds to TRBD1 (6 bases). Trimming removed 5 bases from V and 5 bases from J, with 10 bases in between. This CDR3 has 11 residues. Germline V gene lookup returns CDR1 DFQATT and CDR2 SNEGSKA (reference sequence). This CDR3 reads CSAPGVHEQYF. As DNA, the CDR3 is TGCAGTGCTCCAGGGGTCCACGAGCAGTACTTC.

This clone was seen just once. CDR3 sequence: CASSFAGTRTQYF. For the CDR3, the DNA is TGTGCCAGCAGCTTCGCGGGGACCAGGACCCAGTACTTC. This chain connects TRBV5-8 to TRBJ2-5; D perhaps matches TRBD2 (6 bases). The ends were cut back, 2 bases at V and 7 bases at J, with 12 bases in the middle. The germline gives CDR1 SGHTS, CDR2 YDEGEE. The length of the CDR3 is 13 residues.

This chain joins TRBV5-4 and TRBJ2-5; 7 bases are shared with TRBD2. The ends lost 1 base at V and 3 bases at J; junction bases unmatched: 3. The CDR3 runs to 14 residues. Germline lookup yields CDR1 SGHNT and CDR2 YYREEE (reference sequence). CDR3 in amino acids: CASSLSGGKETQYF. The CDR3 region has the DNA TGTGCCAGCAGCTTGTCGGGGGGAAAAGAGACCCAGTACTTC.

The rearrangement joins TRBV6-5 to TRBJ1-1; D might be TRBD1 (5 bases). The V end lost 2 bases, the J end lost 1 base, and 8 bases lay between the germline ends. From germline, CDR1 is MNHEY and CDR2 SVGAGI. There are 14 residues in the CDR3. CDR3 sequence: CASSYQGGNTEAFF. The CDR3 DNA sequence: TGTGCCAGCAGTTACCAGGGTGGGAACACTGAAGCTTTCTTT.

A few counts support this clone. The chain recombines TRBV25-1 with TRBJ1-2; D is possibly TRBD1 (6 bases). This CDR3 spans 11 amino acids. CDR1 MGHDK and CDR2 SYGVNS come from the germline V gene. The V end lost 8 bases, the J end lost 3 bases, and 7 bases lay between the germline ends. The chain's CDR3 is CASQGHYGYTF. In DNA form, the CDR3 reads TGTGCCAGCCAGGGGCACTATGGCTACACCTTC.